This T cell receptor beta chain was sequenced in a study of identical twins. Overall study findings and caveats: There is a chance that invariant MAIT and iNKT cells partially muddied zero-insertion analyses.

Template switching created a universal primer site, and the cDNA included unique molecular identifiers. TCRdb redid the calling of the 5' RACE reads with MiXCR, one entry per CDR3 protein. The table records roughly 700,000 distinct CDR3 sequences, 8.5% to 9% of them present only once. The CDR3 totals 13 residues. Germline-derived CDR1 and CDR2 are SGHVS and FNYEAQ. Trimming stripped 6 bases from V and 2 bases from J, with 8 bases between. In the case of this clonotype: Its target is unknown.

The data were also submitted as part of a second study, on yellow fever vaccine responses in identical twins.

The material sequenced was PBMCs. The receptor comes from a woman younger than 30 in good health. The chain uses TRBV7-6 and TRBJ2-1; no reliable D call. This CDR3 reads CASRSPPYNEQFF. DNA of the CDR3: TGTGCCAGCAGAAGCCCACCCTACAATGAGCAGTTCTTC.